The source of this T cell receptor (beta chain) is a study of graft-versus-host responses after intestinal transplantation. Study-wide background: Each transplant was multivisceral, liver-intestinal, or isolated intestinal. Recipients uniformly received anti-thymocyte globulin induction, followed by tacrolimus and steroids for approximately 3 years.

Lamina propria and intraepithelial lymphocytes were released by processing graft tissue. Findings and limits, study-wide: Detected in recipient marrow were GvH clones, some of which were first observed in ileum or blood.

Measured with immunoSEQ multiplex PCR; TCRdb has only the in-frame clones, and not every one. The sample includes 15,000 to 20,000 clones, around 83% of them seen just once. CDR3 size: 14 residues. Germline V gene sequence: CDR1 LNHDA, CDR2 SQIVND (reference sequence). Between the trimmed V and J ends, which lost 0 bases and 8 bases, there was a span of 11 bases. This clone occurred a few times. Its antigen is as yet unknown. The starting material was ileum tissue, obtained around 600 days after intestinal transplantation. The gene calls are TRBV19 and TRBJ1-3, with D unresolved. This TCR derives from a human patient who received an intestinal transplant, so some T cells may come from the graft donor. As DNA, the CDR3 is TGTGCCAGTAGTATAGAAGGGAGGCGGGACACCATATATTTT. Its translation is CASSIEGRRDTIYF.